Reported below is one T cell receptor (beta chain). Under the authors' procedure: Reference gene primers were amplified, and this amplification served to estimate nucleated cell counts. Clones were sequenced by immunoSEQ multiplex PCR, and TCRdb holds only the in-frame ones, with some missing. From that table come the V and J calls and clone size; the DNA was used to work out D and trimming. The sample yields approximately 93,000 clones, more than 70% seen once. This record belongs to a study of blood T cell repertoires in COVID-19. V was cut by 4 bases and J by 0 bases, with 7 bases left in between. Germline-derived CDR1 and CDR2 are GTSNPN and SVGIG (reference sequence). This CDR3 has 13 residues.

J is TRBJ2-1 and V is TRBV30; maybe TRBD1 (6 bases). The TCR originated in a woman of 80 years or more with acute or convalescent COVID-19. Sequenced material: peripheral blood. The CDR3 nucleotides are TGTGCCTGGAACAGGGACTCCTACAATGAGCAGTTCTTC. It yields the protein CAWNRDSYNEQFF.